These T cell receptor beta chains were read from a single sample in a study of cytomegalovirus exposure and HLA in healthy donors. Here immunoSEQ multiplex PCR was the method, and the copy in TCRdb shows in-frame clones only, minus some. The sample has about 160,000 clones; over 85% are singletons. Material: PBMCs. The receptors originated from a man between 18 and 29 years old in good health and CMV-seropositive. CDR3s include the opening cysteine and the closing phenylalanine or tryptophan. The D gene is left open where the match is weak. Part of the rows lack a size; the others show once, few, many or a class for expanded clones.

clone size,D gene,V gene,J gene,CDR3 protein,CDR3 DNA
once,TRBD2,TRBV7-2,TRBJ2-3,CASSLRAGGREADTQYF,TGTGCCAGCAGCTTAAGAGCCGGCGGGAGAGAGGCAGATACGCAGTATTTT
.,.,TRBV6-6,TRBJ2-5,CASCLARETQYF,TGTGCCAGCTGTCTAGCGAGAGAGACCCAGTACTTC
.,.,TRBV6-5,TRBJ2-5,CASSPWTAQETQYF,TGTGCCAGCAGTCCCTGGACAGCACAAGAGACCCAGTACTTC
.,.,TRBV11-2,TRBJ2-5,CASRLLETQYF,TGTGCCAGCAGACTTCTTGAGACCCAGTACTTC
.,TRBD2,TRBV18,TRBJ2-3,CASSPAGGTSETDTQYF,TGTGCCAGCTCACCGGCGGGCGGGACTAGCGAGACAGATACGCAGTATTTT
.,TRBD1,TRBV6-5,TRBJ2-7,CASSYSRTGLYEQYF,TGTGCCAGCAGTTACTCGAGGACAGGCTTGTACGAGCAGTACTTC
.,TRBD2,TRBV27,TRBJ2-1,CASSLSGLAWDNEQFF,TGTGCCAGCAGTTTATCGGGACTAGCCTGGGACAATGAGCAGTTCTTC
.,.,TRBV21-1,TRBJ2-7,CASSKDVPGQGPTYEQYF,TGTGCCAGCAGCAAAGACGTCCCCGGACAGGGCCCAACCTACGAGCAGTACTTC
.,.,TRBV7-3,TRBJ2-2,CASSLGFAGELFF,TGTGCCAGCAGCTTAGGCTTCGCCGGGGAGCTGTTTTTT
.,.,TRBV6-1,TRBJ1-5,CASSAVGTNQPQHF,TGTGCCAGCAGTGCCGTGGGGACAAATCAGCCCCAGCATTTT
.,TRBD1,TRBV11-1,TRBJ2-7,CASSLAWQGAINEQYF,TGTGCCAGCAGCTTAGCTTGGCAGGGGGCTATCAACGAGCAGTACTTC
few,.,TRBV30,TRBJ1-1,CAWSVQFSEGVRTEAFF,TGTGCCTGGAGTGTACAATTTTCGGAGGGCGTGAGGACAGAAGCTTTCTTT
.,.,TRBV15,TRBJ2-6,CATSRVRGSSGANVLTF,TGTGCCACCAGCAGAGTGCGGGGAAGCTCTGGGGCCAACGTCCTGACTTTC
.,.,TRBV11-3,TRBJ1-1,CASSFGGTGLGGEAFF,TGTGCCAGCAGCTTCGGGGGGACTGGGTTGGGCGGTGAAGCTTTCTTT
.,.,TRBV12-5,TRBJ1-1,CASGRQATEAFF,TGTGCTAGTGGTCGACAGGCGACTGAAGCTTTCTTT
.,TRBD2,TRBV6-1,TRBJ2-1,CASLAGVSKGEQFF,TGTGCCAGCTTAGCGGGAGTAAGTAAGGGTGAGCAGTTCTTC
.,TRBD2,TRBV7-8,TRBJ2-1,CASSLTRTSGIWFF,TGTGCCAGCAGCTTAACAAGGACTAGCGGGATCTGGTTCTTC
.,.,TRBV4-1,TRBJ2-6,CASSQDPAGTGANVLTF,TGCGCCAGCAGCCAAGACCCCGCAGGGACTGGGGCCAACGTCCTGACTTTC
.,.,TRBV14,TRBJ2-1,CASSQGGAWNEQFF,TGTGCCAGCAGCCAAGGGGGCGCTTGGAATGAGCAGTTCTTC
.,TRBD2,TRBV10-3,TRBJ2-7,CLCRGLAYEQYF,TGTCTATGCCGAGGACTAGCGTACGAGCAGTACTTC
.,.,TRBV6-5,TRBJ2-2,CAARRGSTGELFF,TGTGCCGCTCGGAGAGGGAGCACCGGGGAGCTGTTTTTT
.,TRBD1,TRBV7-6,TRBJ1-2,CASSLLDVGGGSGGYTF,TGTGCCAGCAGCTTACTTGACGTAGGGGGCGGATCTGGAGGCTACACCTTC
once,.,TRBV28,TRBJ2-2,CASSKDFFTGELFF,TGTGCCAGCAGCAAGGACTTTTTCACCGGGGAGCTGTTTTTT
.,.,TRBV28,TRBJ2-3,CASSLVRATQYF,TGTGCCAGCAGCCTAGTTCGAGCTACGCAGTATTTT
.,TRBD1,TRBV7-8,TRBJ2-7,CASSKAQGVVEQYF,TGTGCCAGCAGCAAAGCACAGGGGGTTGTCGAGCAGTACTTC
.,TRBD1,TRBV10-1,TRBJ2-1,CASSDADRAEQFF,TGCGCCAGCAGTGATGCCGACAGGGCTGAGCAGTTCTTC
.,.,TRBV21-1,TRBJ2-5,CATGPGLATEETQYF,TGTGCCACCGGTCCGGGACTAGCGACCGAAGAGACCCAGTACTTC
.,TRBD1,TRBV6-1,TRBJ2-5,CASSRTGRETQYF,TGTGCCAGCAGCCGGACAGGGCGAGAGACCCAGTACTTC
.,.,TRBV28,TRBJ2-6,CASSPHSGANVLTF,TGTGCCAGCAGCCCACACTCTGGGGCCAACGTCCTGACTTTC
.,.,TRBV13,TRBJ2-1,CASSLGDSQADEQFF,TGTGCCAGCAGCTTAGGAGACTCCCAAGCCGATGAGCAGTTCTTC
.,.,TRBV27,TRBJ2-4,CASSRRAGAIAKNIQYF,TGTGCCAGCAGCCGTCGGGCGGGCGCCATAGCCAAAAACATTCAGTACTTC
.,TRBD1,TRBV6-1,TRBJ1-1,CASSLDRAPTEAFF,TGTGCCAGCAGTCTGGACAGGGCCCCCACTGAAGCTTTCTTT
.,.,TRBV6-1,TRBJ2-2,CASSEWAAANTGELFF,TGTGCCAGCAGTGAATGGGCCGCCGCGAACACCGGGGAGCTGTTTTTT
.,TRBD1,TRBV9,TRBJ1-2,CASSASGQAKGNYGYTF,TGTGCCAGCAGCGCTTCAGGACAGGCCAAGGGAAACTATGGCTACACCTTC
.,.,TRBV23-1,TRBJ1-4,CASRPNEEKLFF,TGCGCCAGCAGGCCGAATGAGGAAAAACTGTTTTTT